The next 17 T cell receptor beta chains were all read from a single sample in a study of blood T cells in healthy people across ages. A second roughly 6 to 11 cycle PCR used barcoded and J-beta primers. Each CDR3 protein is one row after TCRdb ran MiXCR on the 5' RACE reads. The sample yields some 1 million distinct CDR3 sequences, around 43% seen once. What was sequenced was blood. The receptors here all came from an older woman in good health.

The chain is built from TRBV20-1 and TRBJ2-7, with 7 nucleotides matching TRBD2. Trimming took 8 bases from V and 2 from J; bases not matched to a gene: 12. Germline assignment: CDR1 DFQATT and CDR2 SNEGSKA (reference sequence). CDR3 length: 14 residues. The CDR3 reads CSTPSAGRAYEQYF. The CDR3 bases are TGCAGTACACCCTCAGCGGGGCGGGCCTACGAGCAGTACTTC.

This chain uses TRBV21-1 with TRBJ2-1; the table gives TRBD1 as D, unverified against the DNA. TRBV21-1 is assigned pseudogene status. The CDR3 covers 16 residues. The CDR3 sequence is CASSTLRDNSYNEQFF. The CDR3 DNA is TGTGCCAGCAGCACACTCCGGGACAATTCCTACAATGAGCAGTTCTTC.

This clonotype was seen only once. The chain joins TRBV3-1 to TRBJ1-2, with a weak D call TRBD1 (6 bases). The germline V gene encodes CDR1 LGHDT and CDR2 YNNKEL (reference sequence). This CDR3 is built from 15 residues. The ends were cut back, 1 base at V and 8 bases at J, with 17 bases in the middle. The CDR3, as DNA: TGTGCCAGCAGCCAAGGAGGGTGGAGGGGGGACGGCTACACCTTC. Its protein is CASSQGGWRGDGYTF.

This chain links TRBV5-6 with TRBJ1-2; D is unclear. This CDR3 spans 14 amino acids. Looked up from germline, CDR1 is SGHDT and CDR2 is YYEEEE. Trimming stripped 4 bases from V and 8 bases from J, with 18 bases between. The CDR3 DNA sequence: TGTGCCAGCAGCGAAGGGCTGACCTTTGGGGGCTACACCTTC. It is translated as CASSEGLTFGGYTF.

This rearrangement joins TRBV27 to TRBJ2-7; tentatively, D is TRBD2 (6 bases). Germline V gives CDR1 MNHEY, CDR2 SMNVEV (reference sequence). The CDR3 totals 14 residues. V gave up 8 bases and J gave up 7 bases, with 21 bases separating them. The CDR3 DNA reads TGTGCCAGCTCAGTTTCCCCGGGAGTGGGGGAGCAGTACTTC. This sequence encodes CASSVSPGVGEQYF.

This clonotype was counted at least ten times. The rearrangement uses TRBV20-1 and TRBJ1-6; D call uncertain. CDR1 DFQATT and CDR2 SNEGSKA come from the germline V gene (reference sequence). The CDR3 consists of 12 residues. Trimming took 3 bases from V and 7 from J, leaving 7 bases between them. CDR3 DNA: TGCAGTGCTAGCTTGGCGAATTCACCCCTCCACTTT. It encodes CSASLANSPLHF.

This clonotype has just a few counts. The chain employs TRBV6-1 and TRBJ2-3; TRBD2 aligns across 7 bases. J was trimmed by 2 bases and V by 4 bases; bases with no gene match: 6. The CDR3 totals 15 residues. Germline V lookup: CDR1 MNHNS, CDR2 SASEGT. The CDR3 reads CASSAFAGDTDTQYF. In nucleotides, the CDR3 is TGTGCCAGCAGTGCTTTCGCGGGGGACACAGATACGCAGTATTTT.

This clonotype turned up a few times. The J gene is TRBJ2-7, the V gene TRBV7-8; 7 bases align to TRBD2. Germline V CDR1 and CDR2: SGHVS, FQNEAQ. The CDR3 has 15 amino acids. V lost 7 bases and J lost 2; bases outside the gene matches: 11. CDR3 in DNA: TGTGCCAGCACCATCTTAGCGGGCCCGACCTACGAGCAGTACTTC. Translation gives CASTILAGPTYEQYF.

The gene calls are TRBV28 and TRBJ1-1; TRBD1 might be the D (6 bases). The CDR3 loop spans 13 amino acids. The germline V gene encodes CDR1 MDHEN and CDR2 SYDVKM. Trimming shortened V by 8 bases and J by 1 base, and 11 bases separated the two germline ends. The CDR3 is CASLGHPNTEAFF. The CDR3 DNA sequence: TGTGCCAGCTTGGGACACCCGAACACTGAAGCTTTCTTT.

The chain uses TRBV21-1 and TRBJ2-4; TRBD2 was called by the table and not checked on the DNA. TRBV21-1 is deemed a pseudogene. This CDR3 region has 15 residues. CDR3 nucleotide sequence: TGTGCCAGCAGCAAAGGGGGACTAGCGGCCAACGAGCAGAACTTC. Translating gives CASSKGGLAANEQNF.

The DNA of the CDR3 is TGTGCCAGCAGCACTTACGGGAGGGCCGGAAATGAGCAGTTCTTC. It specifies CASSTYGRAGNEQFF. The chain uses TRBV27 and TRBJ2-1; 8 bases match TRBD2. The CDR3 runs 15 residues. Germline CDR1 and CDR2: MNHEY and SMNVEV (reference sequence). V shed 6 bases and J 7 bases; nucleotides not matched to a gene: 11.

The rearrangement uses TRBV28 and TRBJ2-1; TRBD2 agrees at 10 bases. Germline-derived CDR1 and CDR2 are MDHEN and SYDVKM. V lost 9 bases and J lost 6; bases outside the gene matches: 8. CDR3 size: 14 residues. CDR3 sequence reads: CASPPSGRGNEQFF. In DNA, the CDR3 is TGTGCCAGTCCCCCTAGCGGGAGAGGCAATGAGCAGTTCTTC.

The gene calls are TRBV11-2 and TRBJ1-6, with a tentative D call TRBD1 (6 bases). The CDR3 totals 15 residues. V was cut by 7 bases and J by 2 bases, with 12 bases left in between. Germline V lookup: CDR1 SGHAT, CDR2 FQNNGV. The CDR3 protein is CASTLGGAYNSPLHF. The CDR3 bases are TGTGCCAGCACCCTAGGGGGGGCCTATAATTCACCCCTCCACTTT.

There are a few counts of this clonotype. The genes are TRBV5-5 and TRBJ2-1; 7 positions match TRBD1. The germline V gene encodes CDR1 SGHKS and CDR2 YYEKEE (reference sequence). The V segment lost 2 bases and the J segment 9 bases; nucleotides outside the gene matches: 11. The CDR3 is made up of 15 amino acids. In DNA form, the CDR3 reads TGTGCCAGCAGCTTAGAGAGACAGGGTAAGAGTGAGCAGTTCTTC. This gives the protein CASSLERQGKSEQFF.

The rearrangement links TRBV7-8 to TRBJ1-2; the D is unclear. V dropped 1 base and J dropped 6 bases, with 12 bases sitting between them. Germline CDR1 SGHVS, CDR2 FQNEAQ. CDR3 length: 14 residues. CDR3 DNA: TGTGCCAGCAGCTTAGTGGATGACTGGGATGGCTACACCTTC. The encoded protein is CASSLVDDWDGYTF.

The rearrangement uses TRBV11-2 and TRBJ2-2; maybe TRBD1 (6 bases). CDR1 and CDR2 from the germline V gene are SGHAT and FQNNGV. Trimming stripped 1 base from V and 6 bases from J, with 15 bases between. There are 16 residues in the CDR3. The DNA for the CDR3 is TGTGCCAGCAGCTTAGCGGCAGGGGTGATGGCCGGGGAGCTGTTTTTT. Translating it yields CASSLAAGVMAGELFF.

This clonotype was observed once. The chain couples TRBV20-1 to TRBJ1-6; D remains unclear. The CDR3 length is 14 residues. Germline values: CDR1 DFQATT, CDR2 SNEGSKA (reference sequence). Deletions cut 0 bases from V and 6 bases from J, with 9 bases between. The CDR3 region has the DNA TGCAGTGCTAGAGATCCGTACAGTAATTCACCCCTCCACTTT. Translating it yields CSARDPYSNSPLHF.